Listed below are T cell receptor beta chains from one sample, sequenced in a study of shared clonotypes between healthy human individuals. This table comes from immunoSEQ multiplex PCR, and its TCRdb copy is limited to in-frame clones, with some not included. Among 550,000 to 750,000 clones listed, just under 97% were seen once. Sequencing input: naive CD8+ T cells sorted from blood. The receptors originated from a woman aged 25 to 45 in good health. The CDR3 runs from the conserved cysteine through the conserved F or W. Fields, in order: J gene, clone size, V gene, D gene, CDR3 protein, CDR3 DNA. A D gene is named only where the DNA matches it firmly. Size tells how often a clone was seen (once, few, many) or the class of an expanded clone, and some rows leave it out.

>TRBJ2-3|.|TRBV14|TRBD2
CASSQVAGVADTQYF
TGTGCCAGCAGCCAAGTGGCGGGAGTTGCAGATACGCAGTATTTT
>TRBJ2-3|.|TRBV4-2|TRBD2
CASSQETGLASDTQYF
TGTGCCAGCAGCCAAGAAACGGGACTAGCATCTGATACGCAGTATTTT
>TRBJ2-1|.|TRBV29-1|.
CSVEGVVWWGGTSYNEQFF
TGCAGCGTTGAGGGAGTTGTCTGGTGGGGCGGAACTTCCTACAATGAGCAGTTCTTC
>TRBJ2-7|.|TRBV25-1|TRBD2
CASSELADYEQYF
TGTGCCAGCAGTGAACTAGCGGACTACGAGCAGTACTTC
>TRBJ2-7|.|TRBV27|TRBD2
CARKRDSYEQYF
TGTGCCAGGAAGCGGGACTCCTACGAGCAGTACTTC
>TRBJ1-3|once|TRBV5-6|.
CASSLFRGDSGNTIYF
TGTGCCAGCAGCTTATTTAGGGGAGACTCTGGAAACACCATATATTTT
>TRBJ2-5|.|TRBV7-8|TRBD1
CASSPWTGEETQYF
TGTGCCAGCAGCCCATGGACAGGGGAGGAGACCCAGTACTTC
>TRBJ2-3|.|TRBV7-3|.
CASSQEPPGVTDTQYF
TGTGCCAGCAGCCAAGAGCCTCCAGGGGTCACAGATACGCAGTATTTT
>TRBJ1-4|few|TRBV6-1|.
CASSEVRDANEKLFF
TGTGCCAGCAGTGAAGTGAGGGACGCTAATGAAAAACTGTTTTTT
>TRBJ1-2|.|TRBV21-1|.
CASSRVGCGYTF
TGTGCCAGCAGCAGAGTAGGATGTGGCTACACCTTC
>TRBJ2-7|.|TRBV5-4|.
CASSPVGGKAEQYF
TGTGCCAGCAGCCCGGTAGGGGGAAAGGCCGAGCAGTACTTC
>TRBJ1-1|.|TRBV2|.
CASRADSLNTEAFF
TGTGCCAGCAGGGCGGACAGTCTGAACACTGAAGCTTTCTTT
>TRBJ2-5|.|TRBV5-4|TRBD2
CASSSVTGRDQETQYF
TGTGCCAGCAGCTCGGTGACGGGGAGGGACCAAGAGACCCAGTACTTC
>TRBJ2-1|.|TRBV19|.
CASSIGWGTNEQFF
TGTGCCAGTAGTATAGGATGGGGCACCAATGAGCAGTTCTTC
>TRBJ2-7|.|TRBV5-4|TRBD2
CASSLRGTSSSYEQYF
TGTGCCAGCAGCTTGCGAGGGACTAGCAGCTCCTACGAGCAGTACTTC
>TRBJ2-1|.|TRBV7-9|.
CASSLDVNNEQFF
TGTGCCAGCAGCTTAGACGTGAACAATGAGCAGTTCTTC
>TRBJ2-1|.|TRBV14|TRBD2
CASSPRAGVGYNEQFF
TGTGCCAGCAGCCCGAGAGCGGGAGTGGGCTACAATGAGCAGTTCTTC
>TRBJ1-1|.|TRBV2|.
CASSAGRNTEAFF
TGTGCCAGCAGCGCGGGACGGAACACTGAAGCTTTCTTT
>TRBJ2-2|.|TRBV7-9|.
CASSLVDGVLTGELFF
TGTGCCAGCAGCTTAGTTGATGGGGTTCTCACCGGGGAGCTGTTTTTT
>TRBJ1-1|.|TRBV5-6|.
CASSPLPPTAENTEAFF
TGTGCCAGCAGCCCCCTACCACCGACAGCAGAGAACACTGAAGCTTTCTTT
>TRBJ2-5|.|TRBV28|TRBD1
CASSSTGGRETQYF
TGTGCCAGCAGTTCAACAGGGGGCCGAGAGACCCAGTACTTC
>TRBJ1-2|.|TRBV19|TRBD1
CASKPTGDSLRYGYTF
TGTGCCAGTAAACCAACCGGGGACAGCTTGAGGTATGGCTACACCTTC
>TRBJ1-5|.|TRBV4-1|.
CASSQVAGAQPQHF
TGCGCCAGCAGCCAAGTCGCGGGGGCTCAGCCCCAGCATTTT
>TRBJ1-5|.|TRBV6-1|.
CASGRPSLRQPQHF
TGTGCCAGCGGCAGGCCCTCCCTTCGACAGCCCCAGCATTTT
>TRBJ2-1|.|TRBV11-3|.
CASSFGDHEQFF
TGTGCCAGCAGCTTCGGAGACCATGAGCAGTTCTTC
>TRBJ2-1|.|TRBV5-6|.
CASSLGVQREQFF
TGTGCCAGCAGCTTGGGGGTCCAGCGGGAGCAGTTCTTC
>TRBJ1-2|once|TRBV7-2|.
CASSLGTSNYGYTF
TGTGCCAGCAGCTTAGGGACTTCTAACTATGGCTACACCTTC
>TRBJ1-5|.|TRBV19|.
CASSIAGQPQHF
TGTGCCAGTAGTATTGCTGGTCAGCCCCAGCATTTT
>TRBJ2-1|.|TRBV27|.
CASSFNRAPNEQFF
TGTGCCAGCAGTTTTAACAGGGCACCGAATGAGCAGTTCTTC
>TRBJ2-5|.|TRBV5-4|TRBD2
CASSNGLAGQETQYF
TGTGCCAGCAGCAACGGACTAGCGGGACAAGAGACCCAGTACTTC
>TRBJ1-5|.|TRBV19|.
CASSIEDYQPQHF
TGTGCCAGTAGTATTGAAGATTATCAGCCCCAGCATTTT
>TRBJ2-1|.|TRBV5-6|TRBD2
CASSFEAGNYNEQFF
TGTGCCAGCAGCTTCGAAGCGGGAAACTACAATGAGCAGTTCTTC
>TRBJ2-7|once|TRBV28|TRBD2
CASRFSGSHSPYPYEQYF
TGTGCCAGCAGGTTTAGCGGGAGCCATAGCCCTTATCCCTACGAGCAGTACTTC
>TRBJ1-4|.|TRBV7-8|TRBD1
CASSFPGTAATNEKLFF
TGTGCCAGCAGCTTCCCCGGGACAGCAGCAACTAATGAAAAACTGTTTTTT
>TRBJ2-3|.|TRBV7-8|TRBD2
CASSFMPPLASTDTQYF
TGTGCCAGCAGCTTTATGCCCCCACTAGCGAGCACAGATACGCAGTATTTT
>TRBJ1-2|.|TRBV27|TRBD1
CASSLWDRTFYGYTF
TGTGCCAGCAGTTTATGGGACAGGACTTTCTATGGCTACACCTTC
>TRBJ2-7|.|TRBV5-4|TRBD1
CASSSGTGGNEQYF
TGTGCCAGCAGTTCCGGGACAGGGGGCAACGAGCAGTACTTC
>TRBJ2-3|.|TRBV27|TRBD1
CASSLGTAGYTQYF
TGTGCCAGCAGTTTGGGGACAGCCGGATATACGCAGTATTTT
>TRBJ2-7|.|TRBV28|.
CASSLLSGKSYEQYF
TGTGCCAGCAGTTTACTCTCCGGGAAATCCTACGAGCAGTACTTC
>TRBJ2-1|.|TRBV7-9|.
CASSLALGNEQFF
TGTGCCAGCAGCTTAGCGCTAGGCAATGAGCAGTTCTTC
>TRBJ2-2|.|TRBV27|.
CASRGLSTGELFF
TGTGCCAGCAGGGGACTTAGCACCGGGGAGCTGTTTTTT
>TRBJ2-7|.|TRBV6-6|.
CASSYAADYEQYF
TGTGCCAGCAGTTACGCGGCGGACTACGAGCAGTACTTC